These 21 T cell receptor beta chains were all obtained from the same sample, sequenced in a study of OX40 agonist ivuxolimab in advanced cancers. Only in-frame clones appear in the TCRdb table, and some are missing; sequencing was by immunoSEQ multiplex PCR. In the table there are 70,000 to 80,000 clones, roughly 88% of which are singletons. Source: CD4+ or CD8+ T cells sorted from blood, taken in a trial of the OX40 agonist ivuxolimab. The source of these receptors is an adult with an advanced solid tumor such as melanoma, head and neck, liver or kidney cancer.

V and J are TRBV20-1 and TRBJ2-5; D unresolved. CDR3 size: 11 residues. The germline V gene has CDR1 DFQATT and CDR2 SNEGSKA (reference sequence). Between the trimmed V and J ends, which lost 6 bases and 4 bases, there was a span of 9 bases. The CDR3 DNA reads TGCAGTGCCATAGTAGGAGAGACCCAGTACTTC. Protein: CSAIVGETQYF.

The chain couples TRBV6-1 to TRBJ2-3, with 10 bases identical to TRBD1. The length of the CDR3 is 15 residues. V lost 5 bases to trimming and J lost 7 bases; unmatched junction nucleotides: 9. The germline V gene encodes CDR1 MNHNS and CDR2 SASEGT. The CDR3 is CASSRDRGTGYTQYF. CDR3 bases: TGTGCCAGCAGTCGGGACAGGGGCACGGGGTATACGCAGTATTTT.

This clone was seen only a few times. The chain couples TRBV6-5 to TRBJ2-7, with D possibly matching TRBD2 (6 bases). The CDR3 has 14 amino acids. Trimming shortened V by 7 bases and J by 0 bases, and 13 bases separated the two germline ends. Germline CDR1 reads MNHEY; CDR2 reads SVGAGI. CDR3 DNA: TGTGCCAGCAAAAGGGAGGCTACCTCCTACGAGCAGTACTTC. Translated, it gives CASKREATSYEQYF.

CDR3 protein: CASSLAGGPFYEGQYF. CDR3 coding DNA: TGCGCCAGCAGCTTAGCCGGGGGGCCCTTCTACGAAGGGCAGTACTTC. The rearrangement joins TRBV5-1 to TRBJ2-7; possibly TRBD2 for D (7 bases). V dropped 2 bases and J dropped 9 bases, with 24 bases sitting between them. Germline V gene sequence: CDR1 SGHRS, CDR2 YFSETQ. The CDR3 loop spans 16 amino acids. Filled out from reference TRBV5-1 and TRBJ2-7, the complete variable domain reads KAGVTQTPRYLIKTRGQQVTLSCSPISGHRSVSWYQQTPGQGLQFLFEYFSETQRNKGNFPGRFSGRQFSNSRSEMNVSTLELGDSALYLCASSLAGGPFYEGQYFGPGTRLTVT.

Comment on this clone: The sample contains more than one DNA sequence encoding this CDR3. V is TRBV5-4 and J is TRBJ2-3; 11 positions agree with TRBD2. This CDR3 is built from 16 residues. The V and J ends lost 4 bases and 0 bases, in that order; junction bases with no gene match: 4. CDR1 is SGHNT and CDR2 is YYREEE in the germline V gene (reference sequence). The CDR3 bases are TGTGCCAGCAGCCCGAGGACTAGCGGGAGCACAGATACGCAGTATTTT. Its translation: CASSPRTSGSTDTQYF.

This chain connects TRBV7-9 to TRBJ2-6; 9 bases fit TRBD1. The V gene end was trimmed by 2 bases and the J gene end by 0 bases; junction bases not matched to a gene: 5. This CDR3 has 18 residues. From germline, CDR1 is SEHNR and CDR2 FQNEAQ (reference sequence). CDR3 loop: CASSLTTGGYSGANVLTF. The CDR3 DNA follows: TGTGCCAGCAGCTTAACAACAGGGGGCTACTCTGGGGCCAACGTCCTGACTTTC.

This chain connects TRBV2 to TRBJ2-5; unclear D gene. Trimming removed 4 bases from V and 4 bases from J, with 16 bases in between. The germline V gene encodes CDR1 SNHLY and CDR2 FYNNEI. The CDR3 length is 15 residues. This CDR3 is CASSGRASESETQYF. DNA for the CDR3: TGTGCCAGCAGTGGAAGAGCCTCGGAATCAGAGACCCAGTACTTC. Full variable domain (missing parts from reference TRBV2 and TRBJ2-5): EPEVTQTPSHQVTQMGQEVILRCVPISNHLYFYWYRQILGQKVEFLVSFYNNEISEKSEIFDDQFSVERPDGSNFTLKIRSTKLEDSAMYFCASSGRASESETQYFGPGTRLLVL.

This rearrangement joins TRBV28 to TRBJ1-2; perhaps TRBD1 as D (6 bases). Germline V gives CDR1 MDHEN, CDR2 SYDVKM. The CDR3 contains 14 residues. The V and J ends lost 1 base and 4 bases respectively, with 10 bases between them. The DNA for the CDR3 is TGTGCCAGCAGTTTATCAGGGGTAGTCTATGGCTACACCTTC. Amino acids: CASSLSGVVYGYTF.

The chain couples TRBV18 to TRBJ1-5; D remains ambiguous. V was shortened by 6 bases and J by 0 bases, with 9 bases between the two germline ends. This CDR3 comprises 14 residues. Germline V lookup: CDR1 KGHSH, CDR2 LQKENI. CDR3 residues: CASSGQYSNQPQHF. DNA of the CDR3: TGTGCCAGCTCTGGCCAGTATAGCAATCAGCCCCAGCATTTT.

The chain has TRBV4-2 and TRBJ1-2; D call uncertain. Germline values: CDR1 LGHNA, CDR2 YNFKEQ. CDR3 length equals 15 residues. Trimming pared 4 bases from V and 2 bases from J, leaving 14 bases between. As DNA, the CDR3 is TGTGCCAGCAGCCCCACCGCCGGGGTAAACTATGGCTACACCTTC. It codes for CASSPTAGVNYGYTF.

The chain has TRBV28 and TRBJ1-2; 8 bases are shared with TRBD1. V trimming: 2 bases; J trimming: 8 bases; junction bases outside the gene matches: 13. The CDR3 length is 16 residues. CDR1 is MDHEN and CDR2 is SYDVKM in the germline V gene. The DNA for the CDR3 is TGTGCCAGCAGTTTAGGCGGTCAGGGGGCGCTAAAGGGCTACACCTTC. Amino acid sequence: CASSLGGQGALKGYTF.

The V gene is TRBV4-3, the J gene TRBJ2-3; tentatively, D is TRBD1 or TRBD2 (5 bases each). Per germline, CDR1 LGHNA and CDR2 YSLEER. Trimming pared 0 bases from V and 9 bases from J, leaving 16 bases between. The CDR3 totals 15 residues. The DNA for the CDR3 is TGCGCCAGCAGCCAAGAGGCCGGGGTGGGGGTAACGCAGTATTTT. It specifies CASSQEAGVGVTQYF.

CDR3 in DNA: TGTGCCATCGGGACTAACACAGATACGCAGTATTTT. Protein product: CAIGTNTDTQYF. V usage is TRBV15 and J usage is TRBJ2-3, with 7 positions matching TRBD2. Germline CDR1 is LNHNV and CDR2 is YYDKDF (reference sequence). The CDR3 totals 12 residues. The V and J ends lost 10 bases and 2 bases, in that order; junction bases with no gene match: 3.

This clone came up once. V and J are TRBV28 and TRBJ2-1; 11 positions match TRBD2. Unmatched junction bases numbered 3, after V lost 2 bases and J lost 0 bases. Germline-derived CDR1 and CDR2 are MDHEN and SYDVKM. The CDR3 runs 17 residues. Written as DNA, the CDR3 is TGTGCCAGCAGTTTAATGGGACTAGCGGACTCCTACAATGAGCAGTTCTTC. This codes for CASSLMGLADSYNEQFF. Drawing the rest from reference TRBV28 and TRBJ2-1, the complete variable domain is DVKVTQSSRYLVKRTGEKVFLECVQDMDHENMFWYRQDPGLGLRLIYFSYDVKMKEKGDIPEGYSVSREKKERFSLILESASTNQTSMYLCASSLMGLADSYNEQFFGPGTRLTVL.

This clone is a singleton in its sample. The chain combines TRBV27 with TRBJ2-1, with D unclear. This CDR3 is built from 11 residues. V gave up 5 bases and J gave up 9 bases, with 8 bases separating them. Looked up from germline, CDR1 is MNHEY and CDR2 is SMNVEV (reference sequence). CDR3 loop: CASSTIREQFF. The CDR3 coding sequence is TGTGCCAGCAGTACCATCCGTGAGCAGTTCTTC.

This clone was observed a single time. The rearrangement uses TRBV4-1 and TRBJ2-1, with 9 bases lining up with TRBD1. Trimming cost V 4 bases and J 5 bases; bases outside gene matches: 6. From germline, CDR1 is MGHRA and CDR2 YSYEKL. The CDR3 is 15 residues long. The CDR3 loop is CASSRGQGRDNEQFF. CDR3 nucleotides: TGCGCCAGCAGCCGCGGACAGGGGCGCGACAATGAGCAGTTCTTC.

The chain combines TRBV5-1 with TRBJ2-6; no definite D call. V was pared by 4 bases and J by 0 bases, with 8 bases between. Germline V CDR1 and CDR2: SGHRS, YFSETQ. This CDR3 region has 15 residues. In DNA form, the CDR3 reads TGCGCCAGCAGCCCCGATGGCTCTGGGGCCAACGTCCTGACTTTC. This translates into CASSPDGSGANVLTF.

The CDR3 here is CASRFPGRAGGHTDTQYF. CDR3 DNA: TGTGCAAGTCGCTTCCCTGGGCGCGCGGGAGGCCACACAGATACGCAGTATTTT. The genes are TRBV12-2 and TRBJ2-3; no DNA check was done on the table's D call, TRBD2. TRBV12-2 is a known pseudogene. The CDR3 is 18 amino acids.

The chain employs TRBV11-2 and TRBJ2-7; D is possibly TRBD1 or TRBD2 (7 bases each). CDR1 SGHAT and CDR2 FQNNGV come from the germline V gene. V shed 0 bases and J shed 3 bases, with 27 bases lying between them. The CDR3 totals 20 residues. Here the CDR3 reads CASSLDPPQGGTGGIYEQYF. The CDR3 DNA reads TGTGCCAGCAGCTTAGATCCACCCCAGGGGGGAACGGGAGGTATCTACGAGCAGTACTTC.

The CDR3 sequence: CASSKPAGQGNEKLFF. The CDR3 DNA sequence: TGTGCCAGCAGTAAACCCGCGGGACAGGGTAATGAAAAACTGTTTTTT. This chain uses TRBV28 with TRBJ1-4; 9 positions match TRBD1. V trimming: 5 bases; J trimming: 4 bases; junction bases outside the gene matches: 8. CDR1 and CDR2 (germline): MDHEN, SYDVKM. This CDR3 has 16 amino acids.

The chain combines TRBV18 with TRBJ1-5; D perhaps matches TRBD1 (6 bases). Deletions cut 6 bases from V and 5 bases from J, with 20 bases between. The CDR3 length is 16 residues. From germline, CDR1 is KGHSH and CDR2 LQKENI. The CDR3 sequence: CASSLQGQGYHQPQHF. In nucleotides, the CDR3 is TGTGCCAGCTCCCTCCAGGGTCAGGGGTATCATCAGCCCCAGCATTTT.